The rows below give T cell receptor beta chains drawn from one sample of a study of cytomegalovirus exposure and HLA in healthy donors. Assay used: immunoSEQ multiplex PCR; TCRdb lists only in-frame clones, some missing. The table has 150,000 to 200,000 clones, approximately 77% seen once. Sequencing was carried out using PBMCs. Receptor source: a man aged 40-55 years in good health and CMV-seropositive. The CDR3 runs from the conserved cysteine through the conserved F or W.

length	V	J	CDR3
15	TRBV28	TRBJ1-6	CASSLYGGPNSPLHF
17	TRBV27	TRBJ1-2	CASSLYAGSSANYGYTF
16	TRBV5-6	TRBJ2-1	CASSGLQRLAGGEQFF
14	TRBV29-1	TRBJ2-7	CSVEERAGYGEQYF
15	TRBV6-5	TRBJ2-3	CASSPGPPGGNTQYF
16	TRBV18	TRBJ2-1	CASSPTGSGFYNEQFF
14	TRBV6-5	TRBJ1-1	CASSYAGVNTEAFF
18	TRBV7-9	TRBJ2-6	CASSLGGTGVSGANVLTF
17	TRBV9	TRBJ2-2	CASSVRAGGGNTGELFF
16	TRBV4-3	TRBJ1-2	CASSQTPAGNNYGYTF
15	TRBV5-5	TRBJ2-7	CASSHRTSGRGEQYF
12	TRBV6-5	TRBJ1-1	CASGTGRQKAFF
17	TRBV9	TRBJ1-3	CASSVAGATFSGNTIYF
15	TRBV6-1	TRBJ1-1	CASSVGTGLNTEAFF
17	TRBV7-8	TRBJ2-2	CASSLRQGKAYTGELFF
16	TRBV4-2	TRBJ2-7	CASSQRRQGSSYEQYF
13	TRBV23-1	TRBJ2-7	CASSQRGRYEQYF
16	TRBV7-9	TRBJ2-5	CASSLGRGRDQETQYF
15	TRBV13	TRBJ2-7	CASSAWRGAPREQYF
18	TRBV2	TRBJ2-2	CASSKSGRASLNTGELFF
16	TRBV13	TRBJ2-1	CASSLIPTGGWNEQFF
14	TRBV5-6	TRBJ1-1	CASTDDRENTEAFF
13	TRBV5-1	TRBJ2-6	CASSPTGANVLTF
19	TRBV7-9	TRBJ2-1	CASSLALPGWVQPYNEQFF
15	TRBV6-5	TRBJ1-2	CASSLGRTGAYGYTF
14	TRBV30	TRBJ2-3	CAWRGLASTDTQYF
16	TRBV28	TRBJ2-1	CASSLIGLGGAYEQFF
16	TRBV4-2	TRBJ1-1	CASRIDRGGGSTEAFF
14	TRBV9	TRBJ2-1	CASSVASQSYEQFF
16	TRBV18	TRBJ2-5	CASSPPRVTFQETQYF
16	TRBV4-2	TRBJ1-6	CASSQREGAGNSPLHF
14	TRBV11-2	TRBJ1-3	CASSLGGFGNTIYF
15	TRBV5-1	TRBJ2-2	CASRGGPTNTGELFF
13	TRBV6-6	TRBJ1-5	CASGGYSNQPQHF
13	TRBV29-1	TRBJ2-5	CSVDWGGKETQYF
15	TRBV5-1	TRBJ2-1	CASSPRGRGGDEQFF
15	TRBV6-1	TRBJ1-3	CASSEGTGGGNTIYF
15	TRBV6-5	TRBJ1-1	CASSYPGQGVTEAFF
16	TRBV5-1	TRBJ2-1	CASSLAVSSGDHEQFF
15	TRBV28	TRBJ2-5	CASSPYEGREETQYF
17	TRBV27	TRBJ1-5	CASSQSWDSGSNQPQHF
15	TRBV27	TRBJ2-7	CASAGWVVGAFVQYF
14	TRBV18	TRBJ2-7	CASSVGTGAYEQYF
17	TRBV13	TRBJ2-3	CASSLGSELADTDTQYF
14	TRBV18	TRBJ2-7	CASSTSGTGGEQYF
14	TRBV7-5	TRBJ2-5	CVRSTRTGQETQYF
22	TRBV5-1	TRBJ2-2	CASSHRTGTSGNRSPYTGELFF
15	TRBV29-1	TRBJ1-1	CSVWRAGTVNTEAFF
14	TRBV6-1	.	CASSVTGTDYEQYF
14	TRBV6-5	TRBJ2-5	CASSAQQLQETQYF
15	TRBV6-5	TRBJ2-3	CASRGTSGERDTQYF
16	TRBV18	TRBJ2-1	CASSPGLGTGGNEQFF
16	TRBV19	TRBJ1-1	CASSIPKTGMNTEAFF
14	TRBV2	TRBJ2-7	CASSVEGAVYEQYF
15	TRBV28	TRBJ2-5	CASSLGTGIGETQYF
14	TRBV29-1	TRBJ2-7	CSVRDRGSSYEQYF
13	TRBV15	TRBJ2-2	CATSIRYTGELFF
14	TRBV7-2	TRBJ2-1	CASSRAGGYNEQFF
16	TRBV5-1	TRBJ2-1	CASSLATTSVSGEQFF
14	TRBV6-5	TRBJ2-1	CASISGLPYNEQFF